Described below is a single T cell receptor (beta chain) sequence and its context. This sample stems from a study of shared clonotypes between healthy human individuals. Here immunoSEQ multiplex PCR was the method, and the copy in TCRdb shows in-frame clones only, minus some. The sample has 1,500,000 or so clones, around 95% seen once; the top ten hold approximately 1.2%. CDR3 size: 15 residues. The trim removed 2 bases at V and 3 bases at J, leaving 3 bases unmatched. Germline V gene lookup returns CDR1 LNHNV and CDR2 YYDKDF (reference sequence). Sequences were obtained from naive CD4+ T cells sorted from blood. As to subset: CD45RA+ positively selected. The chain has TRBV15 and TRBJ1-3; 8 bases line up with TRBD1. The source is a man younger than 40 in good health. The CDR3 DNA is TGTGCCACCAGCAGACAGGGGGCTGGTGGAAACACCATATATTTT. As protein: CATSRQGAGGNTIYF.